This T cell receptor (beta chain) derives from a study of T cell repertoires in cytomegalovirus infection. For the study at large: CMV infection and matching HLA type were both indicated by public TCR beta signatures. Whole-study findings and limits: Cumulative frequency of public TCR beta families picked out carriers of CMV plus the relevant HLA. What dominated the ex vivo response were HLA-C-restricted CMV-specific TCR beta clonotypes.

The CDR3 runs to 16 residues. Between the trimmed V and J ends, which lost 8 bases and 1 base, there was a span of 17 bases. MiXCR, run by TCRdb on the reads, gives a single entry per CDR3 protein. The sample lists about 530,000 distinct CDR3 sequences, about 30% seen once, with approximately 13% in the top ten. This clonotype has at least ten counts. The antigen is unknown. The source of this sequence is a human donor in good health (CMV status not recorded). Some clones in this sample may be carry-over from other donors' samples. The sequenced material came from PBMCs. The gene calls are TRBV12-3 or TRBV12-4 and TRBJ2-2; the D gene is possibly TRBD1 (6 bases). In DNA form, the CDR3 reads TGTGCCAGCTTGGGGGCTAGTTCGCGGAACACCGGGGAGCTGTTTTTT. Translation gives CASLGASSRNTGELFF.